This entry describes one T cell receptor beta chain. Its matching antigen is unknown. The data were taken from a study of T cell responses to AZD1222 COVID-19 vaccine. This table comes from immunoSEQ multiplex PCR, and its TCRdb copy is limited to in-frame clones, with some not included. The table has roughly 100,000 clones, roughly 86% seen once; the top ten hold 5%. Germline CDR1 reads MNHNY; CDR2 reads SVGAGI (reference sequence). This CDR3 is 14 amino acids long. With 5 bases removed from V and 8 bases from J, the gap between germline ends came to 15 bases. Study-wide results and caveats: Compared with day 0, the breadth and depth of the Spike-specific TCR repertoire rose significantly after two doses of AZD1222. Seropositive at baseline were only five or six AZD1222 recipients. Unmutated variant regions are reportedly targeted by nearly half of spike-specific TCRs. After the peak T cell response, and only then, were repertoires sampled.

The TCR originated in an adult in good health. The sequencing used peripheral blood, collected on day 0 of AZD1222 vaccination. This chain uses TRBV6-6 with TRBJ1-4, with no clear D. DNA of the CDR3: TGTGCCAGCAGTGGGTACCGCGGCGAGGAAAAACTGTTTTTT. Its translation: CASSGYRGEEKLFF.